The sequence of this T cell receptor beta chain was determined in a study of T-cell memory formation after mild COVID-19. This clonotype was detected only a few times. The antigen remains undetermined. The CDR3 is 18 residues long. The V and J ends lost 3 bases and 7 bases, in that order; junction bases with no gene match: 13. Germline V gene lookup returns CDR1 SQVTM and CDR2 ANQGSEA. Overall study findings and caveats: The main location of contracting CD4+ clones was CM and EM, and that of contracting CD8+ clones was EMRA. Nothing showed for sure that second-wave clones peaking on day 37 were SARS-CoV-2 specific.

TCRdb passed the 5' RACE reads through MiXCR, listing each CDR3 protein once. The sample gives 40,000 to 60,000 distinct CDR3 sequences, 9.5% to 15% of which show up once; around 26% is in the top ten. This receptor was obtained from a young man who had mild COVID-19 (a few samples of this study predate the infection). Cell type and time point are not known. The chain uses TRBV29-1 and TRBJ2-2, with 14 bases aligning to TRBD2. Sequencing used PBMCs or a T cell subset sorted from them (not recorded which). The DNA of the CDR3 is TGCAGCGTTGACCGCGGCGGACTAGCGGGGGGTTTGGGCGGGGAGCTGTTTTTT. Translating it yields CSVDRGGLAGGLGGELFF.